The subject of this entry is one TCR beta chain. Per the study methods: Reference gene primer amplification gave estimated nucleated cell counts. Some clones are missing from TCRdb's copy, which holds only in-frame ones; the method was immunoSEQ multiplex PCR. The DNA gave D and trimming, while V, J and clone size come from that table. This table holds fewer than 400,000 clones, about 86% found once. The data are from a study of blood T cell repertoires in COVID-19. For the study at large: Material from acute and convalescent COVID-19 was sourced from the United States, Italy and Spain. PBMCs, B-cell-depleted T cells, or T cells provided the cDNA or gDNA that made up the material.

Each recovered donor of Cohort 3 presented with two negative PCRs, clearance, or symptom resolution. The receptor was derived from a woman between 50 and 59 years old who had recovered from COVID-19. The specimen was PBMCs or T cells enriched from blood (not recorded which).

CDR3 in amino acids: CASSQDRDLNEQFF. The DNA of the CDR3 is TGCGCCAGCAGCCAAGACCGGGATCTCAATGAGCAGTTCTTC. The chain employs TRBV4-3 and TRBJ2-1, with D perhaps matching TRBD2 (5 bases). V lost 0 bases, J lost 6 bases, and 9 bases lay in between. The CDR3 sequence is 14 residues long. Germline CDR1 LGHNA, CDR2 YSLEER.